The 24 T cell receptor beta chains given below trace back to one sample, sequenced in a study of CXCR3-negative and CXCR3-positive naive CD8 T cells. UMI-labeled 5' RACE TRB cDNA libraries were prepared from the cells. TCRdb reprocessed the 5' RACE reads, with one entry per CDR3 protein and no DNA. This repertoire comprises about 120,000 distinct CDR3 sequences; its ten largest clones make up approximately 0.3%. Input material: naive CXCR3- CD8+ T cells from blood. Regarding subset: CD45RO-CCR7+CD27+CD95- naive CD8+ T cells lacking CXCR3 (TNR3-). These receptors were collected from a human donor in good health. Some clones in this sample may be carry-over from other donors' samples.

V usage is TRBV6-4 and J usage is TRBJ2-1; TCRdb designates TRBD2, a call that cannot be tested without DNA. The germline CDR1 and CDR2 sequences are MRHNA and SNTAGT. This CDR3 contains 17 residues. CDR3 sequence reads: CASRRGRTSGRINEQFF.

This chain uses TRBV7-9 with TRBJ2-7; no DNA is available, so the TRBD1 call from TCRdb remains unchecked. CDR1 and CDR2 (germline): SEHNR, FQNEAQ (reference sequence). The CDR3 is 16 amino acids. The CDR3: CASSPRDPKRTYEQYF.

The CDR3 sequence: CGAGLLGGYTF. V gene TRBV20-1 combines with J gene TRBJ1-2; checking the TCRdb D call of TRBD1 is not possible without DNA. The CDR3 loop spans 11 amino acids. Germline V CDR1 and CDR2: DFQATT, SNEGSKA (reference sequence).

V and J are TRBV29-1 and TRBJ2-3; no DNA is available, so the TRBD1 call from TCRdb remains unchecked. The CDR3 sequence is 15 residues long. Looked up from germline, CDR1 is SQVTM and CDR2 is ANQGSEA. The CDR3 loop reads CSVDPQDRDTDTQYF.

The chain has TRBV6-5 and TRBJ2-7; TCRdb selects TRBD1, and the lack of DNA leaves this call unchecked. The CDR3 is 13 amino acids. CDR1 and CDR2 from the germline V gene are MNHEY and SVGAGI. The CDR3 protein is CASSTGTVDEQYF.

The V call is TRBV5-1, the J call TRBJ2-7; TCRdb gives TRBD1 as the D gene, but with no DNA this cannot be confirmed. Germline V CDR1 and CDR2: SGHRS, YFSETQ. The CDR3 spans 14 residues. CDR3 amino acids: CASQQDSYSYEQYF.

The chain links TRBV7-9 to TRBJ2-5. The CDR3 is 15 residues long. Per germline, CDR1 SEHNR and CDR2 FQNEAQ (reference sequence). The CDR3 reads CASSSRLDHAETQYF.

This chain links TRBV23-1 with TRBJ2-7; TCRdb designates TRBD1, a call that cannot be tested without DNA. TRBV23-1 is an ORF; its function is uncertain. This CDR3 comprises 18 residues. CDR3 amino acids: CASSQSSPLCGGIYEQYF.

The chain has TRBV24-1 and TRBJ2-2; TCRdb indicates TRBD1, and absent DNA this call remains unverified. Germline V lookup: CDR1 KGHDR, CDR2 SFDVKD. This CDR3 is built from 19 residues. The chain's CDR3 is CATSDPGSQKGIEAGELFF.

V usage is TRBV2 and J usage is TRBJ2-1; TCRdb indicates TRBD1, and absent DNA this call remains unverified. The germline CDR1 and CDR2 sequences are SNHLY and FYNNEI. The CDR3 is made up of 17 amino acids. CDR3 protein: CASSQRPTGDPLIEQFF.

The chain employs TRBV6-6 and TRBJ2-3; TCRdb's assignment of TRBD2 cannot be checked, as there is no DNA. The CDR3 is 16 amino acids. Germline V gives CDR1 MNHNY, CDR2 SVGAGI (reference sequence). Here the CDR3 reads CASSYSSGGESDTQYF.

The chain joins TRBV11-2 to TRBJ2-7. Germline V gene data show CDR1 as SGHAT and CDR2 as FQNNGV. This CDR3 is 14 amino acids long. CDR3 region: CASSQDSTNYEQYF.

The J gene is TRBJ2-7, the V gene TRBV5-4; the TRBD1 assignment by TCRdb is unverifiable without DNA. CDR3 length: 14 residues. Germline V gene data show CDR1 as SGHNT and CDR2 as YYREEE (reference sequence). The chain's CDR3 is CAIKEAGDDYEQYF.

The gene calls are TRBV28 and TRBJ2-4. CDR1 is MDHEN, CDR2 SYDVKM, per germline. This CDR3 has 15 amino acids. The chain's CDR3 is CASSSRGPTKNIQYF.

The chain joins TRBV29-1 to TRBJ2-1; the TCRdb D gene call, TRBD1, has no DNA to confirm it. There are 14 residues in the CDR3. Germline CDR1 reads SQVTM; CDR2 reads ANQGSEA. The CDR3 region is CSVQQGFTYNEQFF.

V and J are TRBV6-2 or TRBV6-3 and TRBJ1-5; without DNA, the TCRdb call of TRBD1 cannot be checked. Germline CDR1 and CDR2: MNHEY and SVGEGT. This CDR3 contains 16 residues. CDR3 amino acids: CASSYPDRGLDQPQHF.

This CDR3 reads CALWRGPSSYEQYF. The rearrangement uses TRBV2 and TRBJ2-7; lacking DNA, the TRBD1 call made by TCRdb goes unchecked. CDR1 is SNHLY, CDR2 FYNNEI, per germline. The length of the CDR3 is 14 residues.

This rearrangement joins TRBV7-8 to TRBJ2-3; TCRdb's D call, TRBD2, is unchecked because there is no DNA. There are 18 residues in the CDR3. Germline values: CDR1 SGHVS, CDR2 FQNEAQ. The chain's CDR3 is CASSPRGTSGGPADTQYF.

The genes are TRBV29-1 and TRBJ2-7; there is no DNA to check the TCRdb D call of TRBD1. The CDR3 is 15 residues long. Germline CDR1 is SQVTM and CDR2 is ANQGSEA. The CDR3 loop reads CSVDTGQGLTYEQYF.

The V and J genes are TRBV29-1 and TRBJ2-1; the TCRdb call, TRBD2, lacks DNA for checking. CDR3 length: 11 residues. The germline V gene has CDR1 SQVTM and CDR2 ANQGSEA. This chain's CDR3 is CSGARDLEQFF.

V gene TRBV6-1 combines with J gene TRBJ1-1. Germline V gene lookup returns CDR1 MNHNS and CDR2 SASEGT. The CDR3 loop spans 13 amino acids. CDR3 sequence: CASGGGANTEAFF.

The chain is built from TRBV15 and TRBJ2-1; TCRdb designates TRBD2, a call that cannot be tested without DNA. Germline CDR1 and CDR2: LNHNV and YYDKDF (reference sequence). The CDR3 runs to 16 residues. CDR3 in amino acids: CATSRDYTSGSYEQFF.

The V and J genes are TRBV29-1 and TRBJ2-7; without DNA, the TCRdb call of TRBD1 cannot be checked. CDR1 is SQVTM and CDR2 is ANQGSEA in the germline V gene. The CDR3 consists of 13 residues. CDR3 in amino acids: CSVRTGSSYEQYF.

The rearrangement uses TRBV7-8 and TRBJ2-1; as DNA is missing, the TRBD1 call by TCRdb cannot be tested. CDR1 is SGHVS and CDR2 is FQNEAQ in the germline V gene. CDR3 length: 12 amino acids. CDR3 amino acids: CASSFTGAEQFF.